Sequencing of this T cell receptor beta chain was carried out in a study of blood T cell repertoires in COVID-19. Study-level information: Sites in the United States, Italy and Spain provided acute and convalescent COVID-19 samples.

V dropped 0 bases and J dropped 1 base, with 7 bases sitting between them. The germline gives CDR1 SNHLY, CDR2 FYNNEI. The CDR3 length is 15 residues. One Seattle source followed patients from active infection through their disease course. The table came from immunoSEQ multiplex PCR; TCRdb's copy has only in-frame clones and leaves some out. The sample lists 250,000 to 350,000 clones, around 84% occurring once. This clone was recorded only once. The material sequenced was peripheral blood. The sequence came from a human donor with COVID-19, enrolled during active disease. The donor label of this sample is uncertain. The chain employs TRBV2 and TRBJ2-4, with D uncertain. The CDR3 region is CASSEASRAKNIQYF. The CDR3, as DNA: TGTGCCAGCAGTGAAGCGAGCAGGGCCAAAAACATTCAGTACTTC.